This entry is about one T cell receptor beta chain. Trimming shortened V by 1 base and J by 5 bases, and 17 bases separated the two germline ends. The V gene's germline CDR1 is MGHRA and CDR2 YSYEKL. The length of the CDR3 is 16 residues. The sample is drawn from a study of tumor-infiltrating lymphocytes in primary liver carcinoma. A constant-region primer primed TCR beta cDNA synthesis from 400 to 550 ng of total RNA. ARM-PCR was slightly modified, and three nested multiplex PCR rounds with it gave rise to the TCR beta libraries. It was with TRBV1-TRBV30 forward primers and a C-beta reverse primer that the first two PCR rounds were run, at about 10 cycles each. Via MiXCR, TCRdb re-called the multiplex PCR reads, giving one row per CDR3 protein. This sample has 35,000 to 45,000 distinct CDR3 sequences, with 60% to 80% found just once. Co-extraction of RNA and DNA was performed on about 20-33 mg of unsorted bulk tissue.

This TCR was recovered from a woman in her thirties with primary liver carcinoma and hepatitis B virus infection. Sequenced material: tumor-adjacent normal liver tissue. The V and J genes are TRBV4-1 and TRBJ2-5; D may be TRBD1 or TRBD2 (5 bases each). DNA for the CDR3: TGCGCCAGCAGCCAAGGCCACACAGGAGGCTGGGAGACCCAGTACTTC. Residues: CASSQGHTGGWETQYF.